What follows describes a single T cell receptor beta chain. The data originate from a study of control samples from healthy donors and cancer patients. V dropped 5 bases and J dropped 0 bases, with 16 bases sitting between them. Looked up from germline, CDR1 is SEHNR and CDR2 is FQNEAQ (reference sequence). The CDR3 has 16 residues. TCRdb keeps only in-frame clones here, not all; method: immunoSEQ multiplex PCR. Of approximately 150,000 clones listed, around 94% are singletons. The receptor comes from a man in his forties in good health. This sequence joins TRBV7-9 and TRBJ1-2; D possibly corresponds to TRBD1 (6 bases). Sequencing used blood. The CDR3 nucleotides read TGTGCCAGCAGCCCACCCCTAGGGGGGTCTAACTATGGCTACACCTTC. It specifies CASSPPLGGSNYGYTF.